This T cell receptor beta chain originates from a study of blood T cell repertoires in COVID-19. Study-wide context: The origin of the acute and convalescent COVID-19 samples was the United States, Italy and Spain. Nucleic acid was either cDNA or gDNA, and it came from T cells, B-cell-depleted T cells, or PBMCs.

Germline-derived CDR1 and CDR2 are MNHEY and SVGAGI. The junction had 5 bases not matched to a gene; V was cut back by 2 bases and J by 1 base. The CDR3 spans 16 residues. Assay: immunoSEQ multiplex PCR; the TCRdb copy retains only in-frame clones and omits some. The sample carries about 170,000 clones, roughly 88% recorded once. This TCR came from a man aged 55-75 years who had recovered from COVID-19. This chain uses TRBV6-5 with TRBJ1-1; 9 nucleotides agree with TRBD1. Sample: peripheral blood. CDR3 in DNA: TGTGCCAGCAGTTACGGGACAGGGAGTAGGAACACTGAAGCTTTCTTT. It yields the protein CASSYGTGSRNTEAFF.